This T cell receptor beta chain was recovered during a study of T cells in Graves' hyperthyroidism and ophthalmopathy. Stable Graves' hyperthyroidism denoted no ophthalmopathy progression over 18 months. Newly diagnosed hyperthyroidism patients aged 18 to 65 years had disease lasting under 2 months. Whole-study results and caveats: Ophthalmopathy, as predicted by the model, came a median roughly 6.8 months after the prediction.

Using RNA transcripts as the source, TCR beta CDR3 regions were amplified. A set of HTBI primers served as the primers for a first-round RT-PCR of the TCR CDR3. TCRdb ran MiXCR on the multiplex PCR reads and lists one entry per CDR3 protein. This sample has about 560,000 distinct CDR3 sequences, with around 13% found just once. For this clonotype: Its matching antigen is unknown.

CDR1 and CDR2 from the germline V gene are SGHRS and YFSETQ. The CDR3 is 15 amino acids. The V gene lost 0 bases and the J gene lost 0 bases, with 8 bases spanning the gap. The TCR comes from a woman aged 40 to 50 with Graves' hyperthyroidism. The chain combines TRBV5-1 with TRBJ2-3; tentative D call: TRBD1 (6 bases). Sequenced: blood. The CDR3 DNA sequence: TGCGCCAGCAGCTTGGAGACAGGTAGCACAGATACGCAGTATTTT. It is translated as CASSLETGSTDTQYF.